This TCR beta chain was sequenced during a study of blood T cell repertoires in COVID-19. Germline assignment: CDR1 KGHSH and CDR2 LQKENI. There are 15 residues in the CDR3. V lost 4 bases and J lost 5; bases outside the gene matches: 8. The table came from immunoSEQ multiplex PCR; TCRdb's copy has only in-frame clones and leaves some out. The sample holds 85,000 to 100,000 clones, 75% to 85% seen once. This clone was observed once. The specimen sequenced was peripheral blood. V gene TRBV18 combines with J gene TRBJ2-1; 7 bases agree with TRBD2. The TCR was taken from an elderly man with COVID-19, enrolled during active disease. Written as DNA, the CDR3 is TGTGCCAGCTCACTCGGGGAGGGACGTGACAATGAGCAGTTCTTC. Translating gives CASSLGEGRDNEQFF.